One sample yielded the 28 T cell receptor beta chains listed below, sequenced in a study of blood T cell repertoires in COVID-19. The data were produced by immunoSEQ multiplex PCR, yet TCRdb's version contains in-frame clones alone and is incomplete. Of roughly 180,000 clones detected, around 83% appear once; the ten largest clones hold 3.6%. Sequenced sample: PBMCs or T cells enriched from blood (not recorded which). The receptor set was obtained from a woman in her forties or fifties in a cohort exposed to, infected with or recovered from COVID-19 (not recorded which).

The V gene is TRBV27, the J gene TRBJ1-2; 11 bases map to TRBD1. The length of the CDR3 is 14 residues. Per germline, CDR1 MNHEY and CDR2 SMNVEV (reference sequence). Trimming cost V 4 bases and J 6 bases; bases outside gene matches: 4. Here the CDR3 reads CASSSLGQGDGYTF. CDR3 DNA: TGTGCCAGCAGTTCCCTGGGACAGGGGGATGGCTACACCTTC.

The gene calls are TRBV3-1 (or the pseudogene TRBV3-2) and TRBJ2-7; 9 bases line up with TRBD2. The CDR3 runs 15 residues. Unmatched junction bases numbered 6, after V lost 4 bases and J lost 2 bases. Germline assignment: CDR1 LGHDT and CDR2 YNNKEL (reference sequence). The CDR3 region has the DNA TGTGCCAGCAGCCCCTATAGCGGGAGAGCCTACGAGCAGTACTTC. The encoded protein is CASSPYSGRAYEQYF.

CDR3 amino acids: CASSSTGQGNSPLHF. CDR3 nucleotide sequence: TGTGCCAGTTCATCCACGGGACAGGGGAATTCACCCCTCCACTTT. V and J are TRBV9 and TRBJ1-6; 10 bases are shared with TRBD1. CDR1 is SGDLS and CDR2 is YYNGEE in the germline V gene. The V and J ends lost 8 bases and 7 bases, in that order; junction bases with no gene match: 9. CDR3 length: 15 amino acids.

This clone was seen a few times. V is TRBV2 and J is TRBJ2-1, with 9 bases aligning to TRBD2. Germline trimming cut 8 bases from V and 4 bases from J; bases unmatched to any gene: 9. The CDR3 spans 15 residues. Germline assignment: CDR1 SNHLY and CDR2 FYNNEI. The CDR3 DNA reads as TGTGCCAGCCGGATGGGGCGGGAGGGGTACAATGAGCAGTTCTTC. It codes for CASRMGREGYNEQFF.

The V call is TRBV3-1 (or the pseudogene TRBV3-2), the J call TRBJ2-1; 8 nucleotides agree with TRBD2. Losses at the gene ends were 1 base for V and 8 bases for J; bases not matched to a gene: 7. The CDR3 contains 15 residues. In germline, CDR1 is LGHDT, CDR2 YNNKEL (reference sequence). CDR3 nucleotides: TGTGCCAGCAGCCAAGGGCTAGCGGGTCAGTATGAGCAGTTCTTC. Translating it yields CASSQGLAGQYEQFF.

J is TRBJ1-2 and V is TRBV5-6; 9 nucleotides match TRBD1. Per the germline V gene, CDR1 is SGHDT and CDR2 is YYEEEE. Trimming took 0 bases from V and 3 from J; bases not matched to a gene: 6. CDR3 length: 16 amino acids. The CDR3 DNA sequence: TGTGCCAGCAGCTTGGGGGCGACAGGGGGACACTATGGCTACACCTTC. It encodes CASSLGATGGHYGYTF.

This rearrangement joins TRBV5-1 to TRBJ1-2; D is perhaps TRBD1 (6 bases). The germline gives CDR1 SGHRS, CDR2 YFSETQ. This CDR3 spans 15 amino acids. V lost 3 bases to trimming and J lost 4 bases, with 16 bases between them. CDR3 in amino acids: CASSSGGGQFYGYTF. The CDR3 DNA reads as TGCGCCAGCAGCTCTGGGGGCGGCCAGTTCTATGGCTACACCTTC.

There are many counts of this clone. The chain employs TRBV19 and TRBJ2-7; 9 positions agree with TRBD2. The CDR3 consists of 14 residues. Unmatched junction bases numbered 5, after V lost 6 bases and J lost 2 bases. CDR1 LNHDA and CDR2 SQIVND come from the germline V gene (reference sequence). The chain's CDR3 is CASRVAGDAYEQYF. The CDR3 region has the DNA TGTGCCAGTAGGGTAGCGGGGGACGCCTACGAGCAGTACTTC.

The chain is built from TRBV24-1 and TRBJ1-4, with TRBD1 matching 10 bases. CDR1 is KGHDR, CDR2 SFDVKD, per germline. V gave up 7 bases and J gave up 7 bases; unmatched junction bases: 14. The CDR3 has 17 amino acids. The CDR3 protein is CATSSPRDRGSCEKLFF. DNA for the CDR3: TGTGCCACCAGCTCACCAAGGGACAGGGGTTCGTGTGAAAAACTGTTTTTT.

This chain connects TRBV6-5 to TRBJ2-1; 9 bases agree with TRBD1. The CDR3 consists of 16 residues. Germline V gene sequence: CDR1 MNHEY, CDR2 SVGAGI. V dropped 7 bases and J dropped 9; count of bases not matched to a gene: 16. The CDR3 DNA reads TGTGCCAGCACTTATAACCGGGACAGGGTGTCCGGTGAGCAGTTCTTC. The encoded protein is CASTYNRDRVSGEQFF.

This clone was observed once. The chain links TRBV28 to TRBJ2-1; the match to TRBD2 covers 8 bases. This CDR3 contains 15 residues. The trim removed 6 bases at V and 4 bases at J, leaving 8 bases unmatched. Per germline, CDR1 MDHEN and CDR2 SYDVKM. DNA of the CDR3: TGTGCCAGCAGACAAGCGGGAGAAAATTACAATGAGCAGTTCTTC. This translates into CASRQAGENYNEQFF.

This clone was recorded only once. This rearrangement joins TRBV7-2 to TRBJ1-2; the D is unclear. V was cut by 1 base and J by 4 bases, with 13 bases left in between. The CDR3 runs 15 residues. CDR1 is SGHTA, CDR2 FQGNSA, per germline. CDR3 loop: CASSLDNSNLYGYTF. The CDR3 DNA reads TGTGCCAGCAGCTTAGATAACAGTAACCTCTATGGCTACACCTTC.

This chain joins TRBV9 and TRBJ2-5; 13 bases map to TRBD2. V lost 2 bases and J lost 5; bases outside the gene matches: 9. CDR3 length equals 17 residues. The V gene's germline CDR1 is SGDLS and CDR2 YYNGEE. The CDR3: CASSVTSGGTPGETQYF. Written as DNA, the CDR3 is TGTGCCAGCAGCGTGACTAGCGGGGGGACGCCCGGGGAGACCCAGTACTTC.

The chain has TRBV3-1 (or the pseudogene TRBV3-2) and TRBJ1-1; TRBD1 aligns across 8 bases. Germline loops: CDR1 LGHDT, CDR2 YNNKEL (reference sequence). Unmatched junction bases numbered 4, after V lost 4 bases and J lost 6 bases. The CDR3 has 13 residues. The CDR3 sequence: CASSLTGEAEAFF. The CDR3 nucleotides read TGTGCCAGCAGCCTGACAGGGGAGGCTGAAGCTTTCTTT.

In this sample, this clone turned up a few times. The genes are TRBV19 and TRBJ2-4; 11 bases are shared with TRBD2. CDR1 is LNHDA, CDR2 SQIVND, per germline (reference sequence). Losses at the gene ends were 5 bases for V and 0 bases for J; bases not matched to a gene: 0. This CDR3 region has 15 residues. The DNA of the CDR3 is TGTGCCAGTAGTGGACTAGCGGGAGCCAAAAACATTCAGTACTTC. It is translated as CASSGLAGAKNIQYF.

The V call is TRBV30, the J call TRBJ2-7, with 11 positions matching TRBD2. Per germline, CDR1 GTSNPN and CDR2 SVGIG (reference sequence). The CDR3 length is 18 residues. The V gene end was trimmed by 0 bases and the J gene end by 7 bases; junction bases not matched to a gene: 17. The CDR3 protein is CAWSVSLLGASGGSEQYF. As DNA, the CDR3 is TGTGCCTGGAGTGTCTCCCTCCTGGGGGCTAGCGGGGGGAGTGAGCAGTACTTC.

The chain is built from TRBV14 and TRBJ2-5; 8 positions agree with TRBD1. The CDR3 is made up of 16 amino acids. CDR1 and CDR2 (germline): SGHDN, FVKESK. V gave up 4 bases and J gave up 1 base; unmatched junction bases: 8. For the CDR3, the DNA is TGTGCCAGCAGCCCTCTCCGGACAGGGCGCCAAGAGACCCAGTACTTC. Protein: CASSPLRTGRQETQYF.

This chain uses TRBV6-1 with TRBJ2-1; D is possibly TRBD2 (5 bases). The germline V gene encodes CDR1 MNHNS and CDR2 SASEGT. V lost 1 base, J lost 4 bases, and 8 bases lay in between. The CDR3 spans 14 residues. CDR3 DNA: TGTGCCAGCAGTGAAGGAGGGTTGTACAATGAGCAGTTCTTC. It yields the protein CASSEGGLYNEQFF.

The chain couples TRBV9 to TRBJ2-7; TRBD2 might be the D (6 bases). Germline V gene lookup returns CDR1 SGDLS and CDR2 YYNGEE. Trimming shortened V by 1 base and J by 0 bases, and 8 bases separated the two germline ends. The CDR3 loop spans 14 amino acids. CDR3 loop: CASSVSGHSYEQYF. CDR3 nucleotide sequence: TGTGCCAGCAGCGTAAGCGGGCACTCCTACGAGCAGTACTTC. The whole variable domain, remainder taken from reference TRBV9 and TRBJ2-7, is DSGVTQTPKHLITATGQRVTLRCSPRSGDLSVYWYQQSLDQGLQFLIQYYNGEERAKGNILERFSAQQFPDLHSELNLSSLELGDSALYFCASSVSGHSYEQYFGPGTRLTVT.

The V gene is TRBV19, the J gene TRBJ2-3; possible D gene TRBD2, 6 bases. The V gene lost 5 bases and the J gene lost 9 bases, with 15 bases spanning the gap. CDR1 is LNHDA and CDR2 is SQIVND in the germline V gene (reference sequence). The CDR3 spans 13 residues. The CDR3 region has the DNA TGTGCCAGTAGTGAACCGCAGGGACTCACGCAGTATTTT. The encoded protein is CASSEPQGLTQYF.

The gene calls are TRBV6-1 and TRBJ2-2, with D maybe TRBD1 (6 bases). Trimming removed 4 bases from V and 3 bases from J, with 15 bases in between. Germline CDR1 reads MNHNS; CDR2 reads SASEGT. The CDR3 length is 16 residues. The CDR3 bases are TGTGCCAGCAGTGGAAAACAGGGTAGGGACACCGGGGAGCTGTTTTTT. It translates to CASSGKQGRDTGELFF.

The genes are TRBV19 and TRBJ2-7; D might be TRBD1 (6 bases). CDR3 length equals 14 residues. The germline V gene has CDR1 LNHDA and CDR2 SQIVND (reference sequence). Trimming took 5 bases from V and 4 from J, leaving 15 bases between them. This chain's CDR3 is CASSPFPGVYEQYF. Written as DNA, the CDR3 is TGTGCCAGTAGTCCCTTTCCAGGGGTGTACGAGCAGTACTTC.

The chain recombines TRBV25-1 with TRBJ1-2; 8 nucleotides agree with TRBD1. V dropped 7 bases and J dropped 4; count of bases not matched to a gene: 8. The CDR3 is made up of 14 amino acids. The germline CDR1 and CDR2 sequences are MGHDK and SYGVNS. This CDR3 is CASNPPGQVYGYTF. The CDR3 coding sequence is TGTGCCAGCAACCCACCGGGACAGGTCTATGGCTACACCTTC.

The chain links TRBV10-3 to TRBJ2-5; D unclear. With 3 bases removed from V and 3 bases from J, the gap between germline ends came to 8 bases. The length of the CDR3 is 13 residues. Germline assignment: CDR1 ENHRY and CDR2 SYGVKD. CDR3 region: CAISDTAEETQYF. The CDR3 region has the DNA TGTGCCATCAGTGATACTGCCGAAGAGACCCAGTACTTC.

The V and J genes are TRBV2 and TRBJ1-2; D remains ambiguous. The CDR3 is 13 residues long. Germline CDR1 SNHLY, CDR2 FYNNEI. The germline V and J ends were trimmed by 2 bases and 7 bases, with 11 bases remaining between them. The CDR3 DNA reads as TGTGCCAGCAGTGAAATGGAGGGTGGTGGCTACACCTTC. Translation gives CASSEMEGGGYTF. Combining the CDR3 with reference TRBV2 and TRBJ1-2 gives the whole variable domain EPEVTQTPSHQVTQMGQEVILRCVPISNHLYFYWYRQILGQKVEFLVSFYNNEISEKSEIFDDQFSVERPDGSNFTLKIRSTKLEDSAMYFCASSEMEGGGYTFGSGTRLTVV.

This clone came up once. The J gene is TRBJ1-2, the V gene TRBV5-1; D gene ambiguous. Germline V gives CDR1 SGHRS, CDR2 YFSETQ. V lost 0 bases and J lost 4, with 19 bases in between. The CDR3 contains 17 residues. CDR3 protein: CASSLAGTMEGVYGYTF. In DNA, the CDR3 is TGCGCCAGCAGCTTGGCTGGTACGATGGAGGGCGTCTATGGCTACACCTTC.

The chain recombines TRBV13 with TRBJ1-2; D is uncertain. The ends were cut back, 1 base at V and 2 bases at J, with 8 bases in the middle. The CDR3 has 14 amino acids. Germline loops: CDR1 PRHDT, CDR2 FYEKMQ (reference sequence). This CDR3 reads CASSLDAENYGYTF. DNA of the CDR3: TGTGCCAGCAGCTTAGATGCGGAGAACTATGGCTACACCTTC.

This chain connects TRBV19 to TRBJ2-3, with D perhaps matching TRBD1 (6 bases). The germline CDR1 and CDR2 sequences are LNHDA and SQIVND (reference sequence). V shed 6 bases and J shed 5 bases, with 15 bases lying between them. CDR3 length: 14 residues. The CDR3 sequence is CASRLGTQRDTQYF. The CDR3 region has the DNA TGTGCCAGTAGACTTGGGACACAGAGAGATACGCAGTATTTT.